This TCR beta chain was obtained from a study of Ad26.COV2.S vaccination and SARS-CoV-2 variants. Study at large: Donor allocation was to the COV1001 Ad26.COV2.S trial arm.

On this clone: Its antigen is not known.

This sample's treatment: some 19 received Ad26.COV2.S at low or high dose, single or two shots; roughly five received placebo; per-sample allocation not given. Collection of samples fell on day 63 after the first vaccine or placebo injection. Study-wide results and caveats: Compared with placebo recipients, vaccine recipients had higher spike-specific TCR breadth. Quantification of TCR breadth and depth may have yielded underestimates of total T cell responses.

CDR1 SGHTA and CDR2 FQGTGA come from the germline V gene. V lost 1 base and J 9 bases, leaving 7 bases between the germline ends. The CDR3 covers 13 residues. The assay was immunoSEQ multiplex PCR, and TCRdb's table has in-frame clones only and misses some. This table has some 250,000 clones, around 89% appearing once. The chain employs TRBV7-3 and TRBJ1-6; no reliable D call. This TCR came from a person aged 18-65 years who received the Ad26.COV2.S COVID-19 vaccine or a placebo. Specimen: peripheral blood, collected in a trial of Ad26.COV2.S vaccine versus placebo. The CDR3 loop is CASSLSGSSPLHF. In nucleotides, the CDR3 is TGTGCCAGCAGCTTAAGTGGCAGTTCACCCCTCCACTTT.